This TCR beta chain originates from a study of blood T cell repertoires in COVID-19. CDR1 is SGHNT, CDR2 YYREEE, per germline (reference sequence). V lost 3 bases and J lost 2, with 2 bases in between. The CDR3 spans 11 residues. The repertoire was sequenced with immunoSEQ multiplex PCR; TCRdb's copy has only in-frame clones and lacks some. Here the sample spans 150,000 or so clones, about 90% being singletons. The age range of participants was 18 to 89 years, with residence in approximately 25 US areas. The sample was PBMCs or T cells enriched from blood (not recorded which). The V gene is TRBV5-4, the J gene TRBJ2-5; D call uncertain. This clonotype was sampled from a woman between 35 and 50 years old who had been exposed to COVID-19. In nucleotides, the CDR3 is TGTGCCAGCAGCTCTCAAGAGACCCAGTACTTC. Protein: CASSSQETQYF. The variable domain in full, completed from reference TRBV5-4 and TRBJ2-5, reads ETGVTQSPTHLIKTRGQQVTLRCSSQSGHNTVSWYQQALGQGPQFIFQYYREEENGRGNFPPRFSGLQFPNYSSELNVNALELDDSALYLCASSSQETQYFGPGTRLLVL.